The source of this TCR beta chain is a study of human T cells and chemical hapten exposure (dated by TCRdb to about 2021). Regarding the complete study: For sensitization, 2% DPC in acetone was applied to a 2 cm by 2 cm area of upper inner arm skin. Weekly therapeutic DPC doses were additionally applied to the scalp of patients throughout the approximately 24-week study period. Patch testing on the upper back used Finn chambers containing 0.01% DPC, with scoring done after 6 days according to International Contact Dermatitis Research Group standards. The patient cohort, mostly female, included alopecia areata with under or over 50% scalp involvement, alopecia totalis and alopecia universalis. Libraries were pooled for sequencing, and variation in per-sample TCR yields was attributed mainly to small differences in library volumes within the pool. In alopecia patients, the study followed how the peripheral blood TCR repertoire changed in vivo over primary and secondary sensitization to diphenylcyclopropenone (DPC), a hapten. Blood samples were taken from patients before sensitization (week 0) and then at 2, 6 and about 24 weeks after DPC sensitization. About 28 alopecia patients gave blood for TCR sequencing at one to four time points (pre-sensitization, 2, 6 and 24 weeks). The research as a whole found: No change with DPC sensitization was found in the number of TCRs above 1 in 1000 frequency, and no evidence of global repertoire structure alterations was found. Repeated subsampling changed both the strength of the expansion versus patch-test correlation and the threshold at which that correlation became significant. All patients had alopecia, a presumed autoimmune disease, so their immune response might differ from that of healthy individuals. Compared with pre-sensitization or healthy control sets, expanded TCRs formed significantly more large CDR3 similarity clusters, which is consistent with antigen-driven responses. Patch test score was positively correlated with the number of PT1 expanded TCRs, with significance at thresholds 8, 16 and 32 but not at 4.

This clonotype appeared many times. The specificity of this receptor is unknown. Base qualities are not at hand, and no much larger clone is one base apart. Library construction relied on RACE. Sequenced using a NextSeq 500. During library preparation, unique molecular identifiers were attached to individual cDNA molecules so that TCRs could be counted quantitatively and reproducibly. For every blood RNA sample, sequencing covered both the TCR alpha and TCR beta chains. Turning to the authors' computational methods: A median of roughly 100,000 TCRs per sample was observed, with a range of about 20,000 to 750,000. V, J and CDR3 annotation of the TCR reads was carried out using the Decombinator software suite. To make PS versus PT1 abundance plots, every sample was subsampled to the same number of TCRs (28,000). Expanded TCRs were defined as absent before sensitization and observed at least eight times at the 2-week time point. In TCRdb, the public reads were trimmed at Q25 with fastp and aligned with MiXCR, with productive beta chains retained. Each entry merges the rows of one CDR3 protein and shows their most common DNA and genes. In this record, the V and J calls reflect TCRdb's handling and not the investigators' own analysis. In all, the sample holds some 110,000 distinct CDR3 sequences, and around 11% of those were seen once. Of the sample, 2% to 2.5% falls within the top ten clones.

Reading the label with the study, this specimen's time point is: patch test 3, about 24 weeks after DPC sensitization. In light of the paper, this sample's treatment or condition label describes: therapeutic diphenylcyclopropenone sensitization with weekly scalp DPC. At each patch-test visit, blood was drawn before the patch test was applied. Patients were eligible if aged 18 to 70, diagnosed with alopecia and judged suitable for DPC therapy, and pregnant patients were excluded. Total RNA was isolated from unfractionated whole blood collected in Tempus Blood RNA tubes. At the junction V is shortened by 6 bases and J by 0 bases, with 12 bases in between. The germline V gene encodes CDR1 SGHTA and CDR2 FQGNSA. CDR3 length: 15 amino acids, cysteine to phenylalanine. Only the CDR3 part of the read is kept: 45 bases, read in frame from the first base.

The sequences come from whole blood, collected in connection with sensitization to the hapten diphenylcyclopropenone (DPC). The chain couples TRBV7-2 to TRBJ2-4, with no confident D gene call. The sequence came from a woman aged 45 to 65 with alopecia areata. Some clones in this sample may be carry-over from other donors' samples. At the DNA level, the sequence is TGTGCCAGCAGGCTAGACACACTAGCCAAAAACATTCAGTACTTC. Its translation reads: CASRLDTLAKNIQYF.